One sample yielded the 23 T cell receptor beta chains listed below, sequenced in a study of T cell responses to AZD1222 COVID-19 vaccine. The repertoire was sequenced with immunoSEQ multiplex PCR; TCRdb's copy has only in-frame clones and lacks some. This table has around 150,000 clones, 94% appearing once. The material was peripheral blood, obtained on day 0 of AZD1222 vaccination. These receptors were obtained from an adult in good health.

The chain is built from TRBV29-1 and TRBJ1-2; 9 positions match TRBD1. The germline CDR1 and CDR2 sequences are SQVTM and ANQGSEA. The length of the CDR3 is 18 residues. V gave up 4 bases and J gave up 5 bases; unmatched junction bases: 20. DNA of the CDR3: TGCAGCGTTGTGCTCGTGGTCCTCCGGGACAGGGAGTGGTATGGCTACACCTTC. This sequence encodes CSVVLVVLRDREWYGYTF.

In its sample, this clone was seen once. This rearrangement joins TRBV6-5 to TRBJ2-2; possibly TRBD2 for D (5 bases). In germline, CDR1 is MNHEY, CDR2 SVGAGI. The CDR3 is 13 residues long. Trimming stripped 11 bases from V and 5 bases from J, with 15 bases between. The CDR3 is CAARGVNTGELFF. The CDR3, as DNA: TGTGCCGCCCGGGGAGTTAATACCGGGGAGCTGTTTTTT.

CDR3: CASSLAQSNEQFF. In DNA, the CDR3 is TGTGCCAGCAGCTTAGCGCAGTCGAATGAGCAGTTCTTC. The V and J genes are TRBV7-9 and TRBJ2-1; D is unresolved. Trimming took off 0 bases at V and 7 bases at J, with 7 bases between the two ends. The germline V gene encodes CDR1 SEHNR and CDR2 FQNEAQ (reference sequence). The CDR3 is made up of 13 amino acids.

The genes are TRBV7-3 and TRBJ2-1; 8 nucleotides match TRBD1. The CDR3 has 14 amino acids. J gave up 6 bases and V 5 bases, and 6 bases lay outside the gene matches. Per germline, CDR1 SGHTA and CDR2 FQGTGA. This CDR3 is CASSLGQDLNEQFF. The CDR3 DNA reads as TGTGCCAGCAGCCTGGGACAGGACCTCAATGAGCAGTTCTTC.

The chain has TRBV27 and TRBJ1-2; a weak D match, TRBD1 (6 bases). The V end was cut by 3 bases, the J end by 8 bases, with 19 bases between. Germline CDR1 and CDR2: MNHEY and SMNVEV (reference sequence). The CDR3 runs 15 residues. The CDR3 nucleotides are TGTGCCAGCAGTTTGACCTCAGGACAGCTTGGGGGCTACACCTTC. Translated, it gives CASSLTSGQLGGYTF.

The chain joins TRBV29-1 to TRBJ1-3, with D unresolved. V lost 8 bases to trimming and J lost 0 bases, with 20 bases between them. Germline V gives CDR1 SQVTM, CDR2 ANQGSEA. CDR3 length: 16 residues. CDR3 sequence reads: CSWVSPLAFSGNTIYF. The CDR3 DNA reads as TGCAGCTGGGTCTCCCCGCTAGCTTTCTCTGGAAACACCATATATTTT.

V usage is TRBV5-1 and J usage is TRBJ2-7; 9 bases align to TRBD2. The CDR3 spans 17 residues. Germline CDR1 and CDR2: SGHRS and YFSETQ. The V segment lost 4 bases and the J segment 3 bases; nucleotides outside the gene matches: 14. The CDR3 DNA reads TGCGCCAGCAGCCTAAGCGAAGGGAGCGGGAGGAACTACGAGCAGTACTTC. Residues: CASSLSEGSGRNYEQYF.

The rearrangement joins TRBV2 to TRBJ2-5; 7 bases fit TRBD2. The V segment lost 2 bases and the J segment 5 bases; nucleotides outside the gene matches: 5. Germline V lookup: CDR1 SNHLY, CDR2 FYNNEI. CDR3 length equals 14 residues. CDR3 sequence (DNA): TGTGCCAGCAGTGAATCGGGGGGTTGGGAGACCCAGTACTTC. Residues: CASSESGGWETQYF.

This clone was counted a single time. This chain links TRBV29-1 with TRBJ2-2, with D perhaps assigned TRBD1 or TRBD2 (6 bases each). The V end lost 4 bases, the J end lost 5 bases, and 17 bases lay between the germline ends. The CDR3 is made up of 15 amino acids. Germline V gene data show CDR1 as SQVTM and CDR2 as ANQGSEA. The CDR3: CSVGGGQGRTGELFF. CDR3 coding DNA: TGCAGCGTTGGCGGCGGGCAGGGGAGGACCGGGGAGCTGTTTTTT.

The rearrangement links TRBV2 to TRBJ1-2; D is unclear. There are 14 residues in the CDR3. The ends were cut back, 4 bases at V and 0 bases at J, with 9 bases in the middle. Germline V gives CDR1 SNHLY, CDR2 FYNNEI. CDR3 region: CASSGSRPNYGYTF. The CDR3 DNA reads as TGTGCCAGCAGTGGGTCCAGACCTAACTATGGCTACACCTTC.

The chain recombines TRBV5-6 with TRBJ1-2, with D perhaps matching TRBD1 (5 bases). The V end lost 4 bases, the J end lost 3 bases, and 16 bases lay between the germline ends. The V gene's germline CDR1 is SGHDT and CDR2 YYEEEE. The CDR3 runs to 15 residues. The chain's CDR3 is CASSRDGSLYYGYTF. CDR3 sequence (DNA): TGTGCCAGCAGCAGGGACGGTTCCCTATACTATGGCTACACCTTC.

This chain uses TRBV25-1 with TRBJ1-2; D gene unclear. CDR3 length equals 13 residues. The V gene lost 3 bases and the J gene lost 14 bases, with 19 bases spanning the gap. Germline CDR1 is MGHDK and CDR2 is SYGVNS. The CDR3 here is CASSEGQVPATTF. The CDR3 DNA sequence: TGTGCCAGCAGTGAGGGCCAGGTACCGGCTACAACCTTC.

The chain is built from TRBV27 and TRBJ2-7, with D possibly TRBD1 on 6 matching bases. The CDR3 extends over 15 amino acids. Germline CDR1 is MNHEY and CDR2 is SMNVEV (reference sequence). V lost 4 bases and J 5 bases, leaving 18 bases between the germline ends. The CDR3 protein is CASSYTFTGTHEQYF. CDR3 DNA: TGTGCCAGCAGTTACACATTTACAGGGACCCACGAGCAGTACTTC.

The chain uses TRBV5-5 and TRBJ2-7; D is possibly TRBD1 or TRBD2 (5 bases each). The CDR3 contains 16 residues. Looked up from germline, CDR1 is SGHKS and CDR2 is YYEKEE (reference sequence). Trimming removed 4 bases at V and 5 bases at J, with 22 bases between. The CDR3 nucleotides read TGTGCCAGCAGCGCAAATACCGGGACGGTAATACACGAGCAGTACTTC. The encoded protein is CASSANTGTVIHEQYF.

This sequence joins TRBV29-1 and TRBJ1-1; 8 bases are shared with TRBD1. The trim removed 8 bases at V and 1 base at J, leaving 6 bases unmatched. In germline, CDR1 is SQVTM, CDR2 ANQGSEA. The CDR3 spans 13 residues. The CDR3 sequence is CSMLTGENTEAFF. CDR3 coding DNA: TGCAGCATGTTGACAGGGGAGAACACTGAAGCTTTCTTT.

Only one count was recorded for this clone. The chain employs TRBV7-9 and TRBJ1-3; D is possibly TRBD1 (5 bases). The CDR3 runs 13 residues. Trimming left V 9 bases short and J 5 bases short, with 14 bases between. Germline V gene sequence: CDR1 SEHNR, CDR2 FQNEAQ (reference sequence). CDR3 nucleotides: TGTGCCAGTCTCCCAGACAGCCGAAACACCATATATTTT. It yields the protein CASLPDSRNTIYF.

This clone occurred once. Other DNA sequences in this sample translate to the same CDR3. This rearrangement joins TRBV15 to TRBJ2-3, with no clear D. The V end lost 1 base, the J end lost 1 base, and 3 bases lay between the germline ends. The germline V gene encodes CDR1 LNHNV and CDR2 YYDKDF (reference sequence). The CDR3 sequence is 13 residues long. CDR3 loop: CATSRVGTDTQYF. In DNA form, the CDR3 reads TGTGCCACCAGCAGAGTAGGCACAGATACGCAGTATTTT. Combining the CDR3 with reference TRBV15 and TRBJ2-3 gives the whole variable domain DAMVIQNPRYQVTQFGKPVTLSCSQTLNHNVMYWYQQKSSQAPKLLFHYYDKDFNNEADTPDNFQSRRPNTSFCFLDIRSPGLGDTAMYLCATSRVGTDTQYFGPGTRLTVL.

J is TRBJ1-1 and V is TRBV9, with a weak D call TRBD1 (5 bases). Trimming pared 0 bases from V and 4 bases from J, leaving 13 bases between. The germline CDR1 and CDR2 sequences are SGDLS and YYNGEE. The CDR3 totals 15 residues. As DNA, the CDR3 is TGTGCCAGCAGCGTAGATCCTCAGGGACCCACTGAAGCTTTCTTT. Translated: CASSVDPQGPTEAFF. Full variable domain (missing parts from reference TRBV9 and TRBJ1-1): DSGVTQTPKHLITATGQRVTLRCSPRSGDLSVYWYQQSLDQGLQFLIQYYNGEERAKGNILERFSAQQFPDLHSELNLSSLELGDSALYFCASSVDPQGPTEAFFGQGTRLTVV.

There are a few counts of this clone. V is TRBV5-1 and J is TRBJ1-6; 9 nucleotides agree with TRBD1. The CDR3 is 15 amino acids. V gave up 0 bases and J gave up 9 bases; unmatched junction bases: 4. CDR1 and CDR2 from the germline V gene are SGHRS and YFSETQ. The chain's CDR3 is CASSLGDRDSSPLHF. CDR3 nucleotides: TGCGCCAGCAGCTTGGGGGACAGGGATAGTTCACCCCTCCACTTT. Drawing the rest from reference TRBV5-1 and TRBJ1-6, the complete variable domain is KAGVTQTPRYLIKTRGQQVTLSCSPISGHRSVSWYQQTPGQGLQFLFEYFSETQRNKGNFPGRFSGRQFSNSRSEMNVSTLELGDSALYLCASSLGDRDSSPLHFGNGTRLTVT.

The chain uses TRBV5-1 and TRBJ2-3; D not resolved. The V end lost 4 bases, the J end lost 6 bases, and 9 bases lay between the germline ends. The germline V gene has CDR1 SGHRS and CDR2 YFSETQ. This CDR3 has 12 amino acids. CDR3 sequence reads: CASSMHADTQYF. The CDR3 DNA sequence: TGCGCCAGCAGCATGCATGCGGATACGCAGTATTTT.

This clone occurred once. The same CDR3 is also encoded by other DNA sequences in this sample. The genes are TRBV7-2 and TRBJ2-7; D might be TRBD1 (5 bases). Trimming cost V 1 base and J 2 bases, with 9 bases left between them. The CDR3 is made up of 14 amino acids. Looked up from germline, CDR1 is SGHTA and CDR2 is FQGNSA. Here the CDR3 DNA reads TGTGCCAGCAGCTTAGTACCAGGGCCCTACGAGCAGTACTTC. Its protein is CASSLVPGPYEQYF.

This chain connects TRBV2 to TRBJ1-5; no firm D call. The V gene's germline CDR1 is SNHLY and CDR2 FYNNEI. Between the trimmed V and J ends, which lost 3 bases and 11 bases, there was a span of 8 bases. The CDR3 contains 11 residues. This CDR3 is CASSDVEAQHF. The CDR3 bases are TGTGCCAGCAGTGATGTTGAGGCCCAGCATTTT.

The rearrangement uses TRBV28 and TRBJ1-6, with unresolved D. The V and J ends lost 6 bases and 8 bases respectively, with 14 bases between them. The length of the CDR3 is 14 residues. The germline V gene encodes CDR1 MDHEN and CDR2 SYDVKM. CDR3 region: CASRYGPGDSPLHF. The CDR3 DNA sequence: TGTGCCAGCAGATACGGACCTGGGGATTCACCCCTCCACTTT. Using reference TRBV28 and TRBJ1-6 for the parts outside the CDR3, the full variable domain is DVKVTQSSRYLVKRTGEKVFLECVQDMDHENMFWYRQDPGLGLRLIYFSYDVKMKEKGDIPEGYSVSREKKERFSLILESASTNQTSMYLCASRYGPGDSPLHFGNGTRLTVT.